The present entry profiles one T cell receptor beta chain with its context. Its antigen is not identified. The source of the sample is a study of shared clonotypes between healthy human individuals. Broader study findings: Estimated richness was generally greater in naive than memory subsets.

A deep-level run was used for the assay. Each cell subset's genomic DNA was divided evenly among several immunoSEQ plates. Original processing methods: ImmunoSEQ gave junction-only sequences without quality scores, so filtering differed. Clones were read by immunoSEQ multiplex PCR, and TCRdb kept only the in-frame ones, dropping some. Clonal size and the V and J genes are those of that table, whereas D and trimming came from the DNA. The sample has some 1.4 million clones; more than 95% are singletons. The sequence came from a man younger than 45 in good health. The sequencing input was naive CD4+ T cells sorted from blood. Subset: CD45RA+ positively selected.

CDR3 in amino acids: CASKVPSAGTATYNEQFF. The DNA for the CDR3 is TGTGCCAGCAAAGTCCCCAGTGCCGGGACAGCAACATACAATGAGCAGTTCTTC. The chain recombines TRBV27 with TRBJ2-1; 7 nucleotides align to TRBD1. The CDR3 covers 18 residues. J lost 4 bases, V lost 7 bases, and 19 bases had no gene match. Germline V gives CDR1 MNHEY, CDR2 SMNVEV (reference sequence).